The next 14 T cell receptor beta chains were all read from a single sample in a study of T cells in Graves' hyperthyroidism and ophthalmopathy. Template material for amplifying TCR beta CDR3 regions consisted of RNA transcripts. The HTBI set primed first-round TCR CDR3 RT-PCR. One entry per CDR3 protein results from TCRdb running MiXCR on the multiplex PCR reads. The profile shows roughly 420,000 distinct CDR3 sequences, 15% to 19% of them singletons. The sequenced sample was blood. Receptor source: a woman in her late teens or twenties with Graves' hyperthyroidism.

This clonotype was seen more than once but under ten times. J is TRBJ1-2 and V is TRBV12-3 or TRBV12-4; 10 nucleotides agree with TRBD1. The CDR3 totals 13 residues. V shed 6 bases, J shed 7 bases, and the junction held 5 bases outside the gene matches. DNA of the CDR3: TGTGCCAGCAGCCCAGGGACAGGGGTTGGCTACACCTTC. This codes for CASSPGTGVGYTF.

The CDR3 region is CASSFLVGVSYNEQFF. In nucleotides, the CDR3 is TGTGCCAGCAGCTTTCTGGTCGGGGTATCCTACAATGAGCAGTTCTTC. The gene calls are TRBV6-2 or TRBV6-3 and TRBJ2-1; possible D gene TRBD2, 5 bases. The CDR3 has 16 amino acids. Trimming removed 6 bases at V and 1 base at J, with 16 bases between. The V gene's germline CDR1 is MNHEY and CDR2 SVGEGT.

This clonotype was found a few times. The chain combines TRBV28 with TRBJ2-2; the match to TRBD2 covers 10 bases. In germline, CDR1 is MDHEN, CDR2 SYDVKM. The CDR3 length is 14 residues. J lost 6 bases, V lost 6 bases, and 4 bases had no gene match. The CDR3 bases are TGTGCCAGCAGAGGGACTAGCGTGCCCGGGGAGCTGTTTTTT. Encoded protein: CASRGTSVPGELFF.

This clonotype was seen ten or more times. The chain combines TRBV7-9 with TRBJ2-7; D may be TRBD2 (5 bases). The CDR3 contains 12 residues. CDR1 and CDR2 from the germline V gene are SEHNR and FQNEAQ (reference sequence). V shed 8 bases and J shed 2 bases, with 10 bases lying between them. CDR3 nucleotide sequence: TGTGCCAGCTCGGACTTTCCCTACGAGCAGTACTTC. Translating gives CASSDFPYEQYF.

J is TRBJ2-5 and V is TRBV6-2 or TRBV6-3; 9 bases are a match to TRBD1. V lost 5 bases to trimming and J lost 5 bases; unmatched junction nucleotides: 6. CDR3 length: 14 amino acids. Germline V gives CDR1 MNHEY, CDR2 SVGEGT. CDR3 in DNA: TGTGCCAGCAGTGCACAGGGGGCAGGGGAGACCCAGTACTTC. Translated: CASSAQGAGETQYF.

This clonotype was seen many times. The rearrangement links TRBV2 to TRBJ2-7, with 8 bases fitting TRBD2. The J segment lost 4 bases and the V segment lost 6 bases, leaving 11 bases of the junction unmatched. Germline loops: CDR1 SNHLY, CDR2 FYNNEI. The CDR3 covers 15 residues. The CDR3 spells CASRSLAGALYEQYF. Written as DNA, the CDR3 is TGTGCCAGCAGGAGCCTAGCGGGTGCCTTGTACGAGCAGTACTTC.

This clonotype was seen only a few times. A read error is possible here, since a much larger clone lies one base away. CDR3 nucleotides: TGTGCCAGCAGCCAAGACAGACAGTTTGTGAGGGGCTACACCTTC. Amino acids: CASSQDRQFVRGYTF. The J gene is TRBJ1-2, the V gene TRBV3-1, with D possibly being TRBD1 (5 bases). V lost 0 bases, J lost 8 bases, and 16 bases lay in between. The germline V gene has CDR1 LGHDT and CDR2 YNNKEL (reference sequence). The CDR3 contains 15 residues.

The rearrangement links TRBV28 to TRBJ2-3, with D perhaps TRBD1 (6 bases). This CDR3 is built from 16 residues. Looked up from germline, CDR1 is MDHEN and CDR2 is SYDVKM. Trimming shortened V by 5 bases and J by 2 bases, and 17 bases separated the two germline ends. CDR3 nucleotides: TGTGCCAGCAGTCCGCTCAGGGGTAACCCCACAGATACGCAGTATTTT. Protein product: CASSPLRGNPTDTQYF.

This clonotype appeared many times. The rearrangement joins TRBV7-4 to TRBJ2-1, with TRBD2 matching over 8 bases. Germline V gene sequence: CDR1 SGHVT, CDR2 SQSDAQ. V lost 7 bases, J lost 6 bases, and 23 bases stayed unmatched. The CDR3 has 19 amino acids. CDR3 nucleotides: TGTGCCAGCACCCACATCACACGCGGGCTAGCGGGCGACTGCAATGAGCAGTTCTTC. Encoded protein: CASTHITRGLAGDCNEQFF.

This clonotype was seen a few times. CDR3 in DNA: TGTGCCACCAGCAGGTATAGGGGGGCCACTGAAGCTTTCTTT. It encodes CATSRYRGATEAFF. The J gene is TRBJ1-1, the V gene TRBV15; possible D gene TRBD1, 6 bases. This CDR3 is 14 amino acids long. Trimming left V 3 bases short and J 4 bases short, with 12 bases between. The V gene's germline CDR1 is LNHNV and CDR2 YYDKDF (reference sequence).

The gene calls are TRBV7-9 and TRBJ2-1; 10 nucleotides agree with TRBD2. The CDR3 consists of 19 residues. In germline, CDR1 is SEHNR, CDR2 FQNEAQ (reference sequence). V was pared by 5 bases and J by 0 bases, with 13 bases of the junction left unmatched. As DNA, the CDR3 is TGTGCCAGCAGCCCCTTCCCGGGACTAGCGCCGAGCTCCTACAATGAGCAGTTCTTC. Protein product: CASSPFPGLAPSSYNEQFF.

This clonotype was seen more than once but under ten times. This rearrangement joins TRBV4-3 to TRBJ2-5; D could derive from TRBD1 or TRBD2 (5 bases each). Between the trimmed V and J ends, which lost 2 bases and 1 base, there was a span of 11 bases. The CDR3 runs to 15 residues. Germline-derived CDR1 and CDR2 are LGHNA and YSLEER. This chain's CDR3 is CASSQSPGTQETQYF. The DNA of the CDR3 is TGCGCCAGCAGCCAATCCCCGGGGACCCAAGAGACCCAGTACTTC.

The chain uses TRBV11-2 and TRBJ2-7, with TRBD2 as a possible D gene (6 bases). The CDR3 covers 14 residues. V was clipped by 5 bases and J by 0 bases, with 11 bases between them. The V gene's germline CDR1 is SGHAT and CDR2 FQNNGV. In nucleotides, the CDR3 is TGTGCCAGCAGCCCCGGACTAAACTCCTACGAGCAGTACTTC. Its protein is CASSPGLNSYEQYF.

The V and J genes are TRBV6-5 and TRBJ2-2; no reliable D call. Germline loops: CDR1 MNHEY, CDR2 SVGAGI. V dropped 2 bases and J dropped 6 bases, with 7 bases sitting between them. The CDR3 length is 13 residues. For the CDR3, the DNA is TGTGCCAGCAGTTACAATGCGGCCGGGGAGCTGTTTTTT. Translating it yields CASSYNAAGELFF.